Only a few counts were recorded for the clone carrying this T cell receptor (beta chain). The CDR3 is 16 residues long. The assay was immunoSEQ multiplex PCR, and TCRdb's table has in-frame clones only and misses some. The repertoire holds tens of thousands of clones, with just over 85% as singletons. The data originate from a study of blood T cell repertoires in COVID-19. Study information: Specimens from acute and convalescent COVID-19 originated in the United States, Italy and Spain. The cDNA or gDNA used as material had been derived from T cells, B-cell-depleted T cells, or PBMCs.

Sequencing was carried out using peripheral blood. This chain connects TRBV21-1 to TRBJ2-3; the table names TRBD2, a call not compared with the DNA. TRBV21-1 is a pseudogene. This receptor was obtained from an elderly woman in a cohort sampled during active or convalescent COVID-19. The CDR3 nucleotides read TGTGCCAGCAGAAACGGGACTAGCGGAATCACAGATACGCAGTATTTT. Translating gives CASRNGTSGITDTQYF.